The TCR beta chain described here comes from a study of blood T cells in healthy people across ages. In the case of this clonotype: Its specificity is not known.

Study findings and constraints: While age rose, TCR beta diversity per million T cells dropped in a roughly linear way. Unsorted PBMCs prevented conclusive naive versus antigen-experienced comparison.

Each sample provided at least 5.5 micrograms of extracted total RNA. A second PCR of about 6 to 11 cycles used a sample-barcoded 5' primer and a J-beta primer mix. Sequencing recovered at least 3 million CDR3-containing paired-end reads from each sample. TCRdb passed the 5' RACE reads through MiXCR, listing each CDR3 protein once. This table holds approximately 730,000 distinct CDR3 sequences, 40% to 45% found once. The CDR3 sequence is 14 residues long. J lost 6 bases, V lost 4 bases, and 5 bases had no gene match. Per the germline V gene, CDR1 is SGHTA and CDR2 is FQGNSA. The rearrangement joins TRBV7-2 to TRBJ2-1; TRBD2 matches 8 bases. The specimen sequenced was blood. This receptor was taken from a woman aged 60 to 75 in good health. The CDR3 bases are TGTGCCAGCAGCTCGGGGGGGCGCCCCAATGAGCAGTTCTTC. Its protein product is CASSSGGRPNEQFF.